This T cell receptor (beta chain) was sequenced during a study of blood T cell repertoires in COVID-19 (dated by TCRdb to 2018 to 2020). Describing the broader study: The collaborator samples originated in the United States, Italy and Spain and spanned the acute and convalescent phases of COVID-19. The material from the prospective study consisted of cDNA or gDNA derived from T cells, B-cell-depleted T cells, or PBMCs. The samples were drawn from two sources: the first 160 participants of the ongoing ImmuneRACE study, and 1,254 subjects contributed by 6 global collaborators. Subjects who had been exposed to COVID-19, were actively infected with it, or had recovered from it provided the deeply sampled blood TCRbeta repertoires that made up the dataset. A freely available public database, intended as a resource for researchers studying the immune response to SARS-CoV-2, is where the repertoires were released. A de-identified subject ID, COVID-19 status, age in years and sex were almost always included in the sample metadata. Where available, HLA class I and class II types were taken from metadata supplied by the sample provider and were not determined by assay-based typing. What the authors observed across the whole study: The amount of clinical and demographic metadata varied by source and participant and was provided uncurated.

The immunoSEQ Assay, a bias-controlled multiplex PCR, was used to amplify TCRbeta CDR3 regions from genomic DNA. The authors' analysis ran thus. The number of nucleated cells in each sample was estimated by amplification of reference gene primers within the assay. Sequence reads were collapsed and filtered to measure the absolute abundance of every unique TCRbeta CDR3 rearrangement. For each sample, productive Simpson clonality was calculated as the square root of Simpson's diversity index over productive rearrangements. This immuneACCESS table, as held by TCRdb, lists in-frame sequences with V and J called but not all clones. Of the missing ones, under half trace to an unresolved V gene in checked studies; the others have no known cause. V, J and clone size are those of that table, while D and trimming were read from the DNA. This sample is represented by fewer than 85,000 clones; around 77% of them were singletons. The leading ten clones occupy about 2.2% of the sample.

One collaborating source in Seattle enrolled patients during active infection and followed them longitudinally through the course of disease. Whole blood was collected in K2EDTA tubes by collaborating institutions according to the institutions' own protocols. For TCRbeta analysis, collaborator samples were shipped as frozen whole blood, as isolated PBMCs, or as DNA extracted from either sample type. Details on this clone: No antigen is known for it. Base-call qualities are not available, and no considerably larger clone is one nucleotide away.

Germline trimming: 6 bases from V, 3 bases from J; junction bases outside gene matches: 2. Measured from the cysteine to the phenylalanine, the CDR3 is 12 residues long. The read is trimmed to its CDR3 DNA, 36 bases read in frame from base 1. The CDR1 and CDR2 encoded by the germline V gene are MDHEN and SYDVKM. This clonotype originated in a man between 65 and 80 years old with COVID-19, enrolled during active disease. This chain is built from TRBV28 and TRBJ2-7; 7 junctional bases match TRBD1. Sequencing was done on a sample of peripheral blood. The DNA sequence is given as TGTGCCAGCAGGACAGGGTACTACGAGCAGTACTTC. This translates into CASRTGYYEQYF.